This T cell receptor (beta chain) was captured by sequencing in a study of T cell repertoires in cytomegalovirus infection. Overall study results and limits: In two of eight donors, the top clonotype was HLA-C-restricted CMV-specific.

Via MiXCR, TCRdb re-called the reads, giving one row per CDR3 protein. This sample has about 52,000 distinct CDR3 sequences, with roughly 21% found just once. CDR3 size: 15 residues. The V segment lost 4 bases and the J segment 4 bases; nucleotides outside the gene matches: 8. Per the germline V gene, CDR1 is SEHNR and CDR2 is FQNEAQ (reference sequence). This clonotype came up a few times. Its target is not known. Material: CD8+ T cells from cultured PBMCs, obtained from culture after CMV antigen stimulation. This TCR came from a human donor in good health (CMV status not recorded). Some clones in this sample may be carry-over from other donors' samples. The J gene is TRBJ2-7, the V gene TRBV7-9; 9 bases map to TRBD1. The CDR3 region is CASSWPRTGDYEQYF. The CDR3 nucleotides are TGTGCCAGCAGCTGGCCCCGGACAGGGGATTACGAGCAGTACTTC. Combining the CDR3 with reference TRBV7-9 and TRBJ2-7 gives the whole variable domain DTGVSQNPRHKITKRGQNVTFRCDPISEHNRLYWYRQTLGQGPEFLTYFQNEAQLEKSRLLSDRFSAERPKGSFSTLEIQRTEQGDSAMYLCASSWPRTGDYEQYFGPGTRLTVT.